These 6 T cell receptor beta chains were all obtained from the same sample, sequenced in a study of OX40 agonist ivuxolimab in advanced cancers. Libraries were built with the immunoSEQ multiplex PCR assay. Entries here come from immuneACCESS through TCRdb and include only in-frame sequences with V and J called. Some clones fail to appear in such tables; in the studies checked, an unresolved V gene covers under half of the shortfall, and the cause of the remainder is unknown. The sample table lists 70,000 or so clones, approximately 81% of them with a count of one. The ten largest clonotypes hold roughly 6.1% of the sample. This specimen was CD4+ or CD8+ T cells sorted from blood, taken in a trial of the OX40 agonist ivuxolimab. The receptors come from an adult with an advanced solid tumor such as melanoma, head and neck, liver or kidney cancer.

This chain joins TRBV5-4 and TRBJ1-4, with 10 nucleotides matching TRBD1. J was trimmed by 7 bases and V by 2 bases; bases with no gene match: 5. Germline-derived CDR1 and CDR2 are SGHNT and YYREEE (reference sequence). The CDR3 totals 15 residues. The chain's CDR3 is CASSFPGQGSEKLFF. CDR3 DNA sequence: TGTGCCAGCAGCTTTCCGGGACAGGGGAGTGAAAAACTGTTTTTT.

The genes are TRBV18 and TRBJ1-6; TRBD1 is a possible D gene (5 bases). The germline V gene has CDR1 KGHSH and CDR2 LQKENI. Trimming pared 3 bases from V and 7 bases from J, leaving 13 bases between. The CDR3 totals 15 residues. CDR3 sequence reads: CASSPQGDANSPLHF. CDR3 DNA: TGTGCCAGCTCACCGCAAGGGGACGCCAATTCACCCCTCCACTTT.

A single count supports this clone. CDR3 protein: CASSPSREVWSGGELFF. CDR3 nucleotides: TGTGCCAGCAGCCCTTCACGGGAGGTTTGGTCCGGCGGGGAGCTGTTTTTT. The V gene is TRBV4-2, the J gene TRBJ2-2; 7 bases fit TRBD2. The CDR3 length is 17 residues. After removal of 4 bases from V and 7 bases from J, the junction contained 15 bases not matched to a gene. In germline, CDR1 is LGHNA, CDR2 YNFKEQ.

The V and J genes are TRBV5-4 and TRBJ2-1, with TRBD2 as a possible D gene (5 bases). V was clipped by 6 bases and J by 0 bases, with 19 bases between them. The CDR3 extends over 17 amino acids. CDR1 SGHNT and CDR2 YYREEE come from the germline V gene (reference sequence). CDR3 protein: CASTPANGISSYNEQFF. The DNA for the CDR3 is TGTGCCAGCACCCCAGCGAACGGGATTAGCTCCTACAATGAGCAGTTCTTC.

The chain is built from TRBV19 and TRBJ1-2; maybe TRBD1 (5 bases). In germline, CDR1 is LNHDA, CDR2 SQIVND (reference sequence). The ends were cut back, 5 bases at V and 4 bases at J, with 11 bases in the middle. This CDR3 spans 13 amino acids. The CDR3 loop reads CASSEGRPYGYTF. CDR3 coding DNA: TGTGCCAGTAGTGAGGGACGGCCCTATGGCTACACCTTC.

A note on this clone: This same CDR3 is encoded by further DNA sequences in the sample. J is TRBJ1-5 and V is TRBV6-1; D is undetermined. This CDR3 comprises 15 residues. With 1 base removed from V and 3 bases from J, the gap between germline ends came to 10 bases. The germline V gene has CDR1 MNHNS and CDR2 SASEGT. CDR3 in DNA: TGTGCCAGCAGTGAAGGCTCAGTCGACAATCAGCCCCAGCATTTT. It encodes CASSEGSVDNQPQHF.